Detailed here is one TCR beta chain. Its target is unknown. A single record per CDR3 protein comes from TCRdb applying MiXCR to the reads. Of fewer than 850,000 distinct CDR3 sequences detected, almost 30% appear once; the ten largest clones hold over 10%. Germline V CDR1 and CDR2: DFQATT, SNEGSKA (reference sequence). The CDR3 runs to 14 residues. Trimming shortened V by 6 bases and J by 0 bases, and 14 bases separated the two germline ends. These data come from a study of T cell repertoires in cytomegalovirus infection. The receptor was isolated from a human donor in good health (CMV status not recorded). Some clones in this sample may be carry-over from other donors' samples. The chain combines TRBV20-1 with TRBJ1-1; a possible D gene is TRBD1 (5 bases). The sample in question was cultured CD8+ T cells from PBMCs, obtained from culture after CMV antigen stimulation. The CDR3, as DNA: TGCAGTGCCCGCTCACAGGTATTGAACACTGAAGCTTTCTTT. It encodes CSARSQVLNTEAFF.